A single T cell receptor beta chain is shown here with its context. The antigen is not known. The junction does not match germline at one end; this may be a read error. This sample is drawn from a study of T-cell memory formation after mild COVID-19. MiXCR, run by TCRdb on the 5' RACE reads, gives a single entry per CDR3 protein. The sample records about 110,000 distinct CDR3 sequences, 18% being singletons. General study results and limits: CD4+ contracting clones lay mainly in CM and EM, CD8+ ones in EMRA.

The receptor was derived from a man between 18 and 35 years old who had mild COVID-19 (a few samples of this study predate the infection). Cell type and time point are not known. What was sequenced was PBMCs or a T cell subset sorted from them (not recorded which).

The CDR3 DNA sequence: TGTGCCAGCAGCAAAGAGGGAGTGGATCAGCCCCAGCATTTT. This codes for CASSKEGVDQPQHF. The chain links TRBV3-1 to TRBJ1-5; D is uncertain. Germline V gene sequence: CDR1 LGHDT, CDR2 YNNKEL (reference sequence). CDR3 size: 14 residues.